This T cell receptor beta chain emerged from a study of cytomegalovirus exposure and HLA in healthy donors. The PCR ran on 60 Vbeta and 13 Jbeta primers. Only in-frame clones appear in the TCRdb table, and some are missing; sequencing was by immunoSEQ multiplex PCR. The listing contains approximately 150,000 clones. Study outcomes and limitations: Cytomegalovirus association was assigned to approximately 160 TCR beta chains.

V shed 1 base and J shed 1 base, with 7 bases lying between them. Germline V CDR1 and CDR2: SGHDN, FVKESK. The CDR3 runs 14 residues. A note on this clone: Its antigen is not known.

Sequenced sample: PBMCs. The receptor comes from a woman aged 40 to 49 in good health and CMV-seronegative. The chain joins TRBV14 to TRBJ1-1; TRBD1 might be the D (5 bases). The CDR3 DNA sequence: TGTGCCAGCAGCCAAGGCAGGGCGAACACTGAAGCTTTCTTT. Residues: CASSQGRANTEAFF. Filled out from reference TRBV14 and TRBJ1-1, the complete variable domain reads EAGVTQFPSHSVIEKGQTVTLRCDPISGHDNLYWYRRVMGKEIKFLLHFVKESKQDESGMPNNRFLAERTGGTYSTLKVQPAELEDSGVYFCASSQGRANTEAFFGQGTRLTVV.